This T cell receptor (beta chain) was sequenced for a study of cytomegalovirus exposure and HLA in healthy donors. Looking at the study overall: There were some 120 million unique TCR beta sequences, drawn from approximately 180 million T cells, in an earlier analysis.

The V end lost 0 bases, the J end lost 8 bases, and 9 bases lay between the germline ends. The CDR3 has 13 residues. Germline V gene data show CDR1 as SGHRS and CDR2 as YFSETQ. Regarding this clone: The antigen remains unidentified.

The primer mix had 60 Vbeta and 13 Jbeta primers. This table comes from immunoSEQ multiplex PCR, and its TCRdb copy is limited to in-frame clones, with some not included. Seen here are about 190,000 clones, roughly 77% observed once, and the top ten hold less than 4%. Study results and caveats: Among donors in an Asian-associated ancestry cluster, a later analysis reportedly found fewer N-insertions than the roughly 650-donor mean. Available immune exposure information was restricted to CMV serostatus only.

This chain uses TRBV5-1 with TRBJ2-1; D not certain. Sequences were obtained from PBMCs. The sequence was collected from a woman in her twenties or thirties in good health and CMV-seropositive. CDR3: CASSLGPSDEQFF. In DNA, the CDR3 is TGCGCCAGCAGCTTGGGGCCCAGCGATGAGCAGTTCTTC.